Below, one T cell receptor (beta chain) is given with its context. Its target is not known. The data were taken from a study of cytomegalovirus exposure and HLA in healthy donors. General study points: The dataset shows that most TCR sequences were rare, while some public TCRs occurred in many donors.

The assay was immunoSEQ multiplex PCR, and TCRdb's table has in-frame clones only and misses some. The sample lists 150,000 to 200,000 clones; 80% to 85% were seen once. Germline V gene sequence: CDR1 SGHTA, CDR2 FQGNSA. The CDR3 runs 13 residues. V lost 4 bases to trimming and J lost 6 bases; unmatched junction nucleotides: 5. The chain joins TRBV7-2 to TRBJ2-7; 8 bases line up with TRBD1. This clonotype was obtained from a woman under 30 in good health and CMV-seropositive. Specimen: PBMCs. The CDR3 sequence: CASSYQGAGEQYF. In DNA, the CDR3 is TGTGCCAGCAGCTACCAGGGGGCGGGCGAGCAGTACTTC.